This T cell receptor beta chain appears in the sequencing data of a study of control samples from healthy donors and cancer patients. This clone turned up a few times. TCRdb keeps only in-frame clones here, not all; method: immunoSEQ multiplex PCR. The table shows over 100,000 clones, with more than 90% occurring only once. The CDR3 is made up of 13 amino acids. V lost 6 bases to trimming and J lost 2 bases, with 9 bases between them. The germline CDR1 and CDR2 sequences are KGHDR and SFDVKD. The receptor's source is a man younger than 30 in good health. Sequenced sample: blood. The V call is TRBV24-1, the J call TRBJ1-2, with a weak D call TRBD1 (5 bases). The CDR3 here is CATSRGFNYGYTF. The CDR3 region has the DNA TGTGCCACCAGTCGGGGGTTCAACTATGGCTACACCTTC.